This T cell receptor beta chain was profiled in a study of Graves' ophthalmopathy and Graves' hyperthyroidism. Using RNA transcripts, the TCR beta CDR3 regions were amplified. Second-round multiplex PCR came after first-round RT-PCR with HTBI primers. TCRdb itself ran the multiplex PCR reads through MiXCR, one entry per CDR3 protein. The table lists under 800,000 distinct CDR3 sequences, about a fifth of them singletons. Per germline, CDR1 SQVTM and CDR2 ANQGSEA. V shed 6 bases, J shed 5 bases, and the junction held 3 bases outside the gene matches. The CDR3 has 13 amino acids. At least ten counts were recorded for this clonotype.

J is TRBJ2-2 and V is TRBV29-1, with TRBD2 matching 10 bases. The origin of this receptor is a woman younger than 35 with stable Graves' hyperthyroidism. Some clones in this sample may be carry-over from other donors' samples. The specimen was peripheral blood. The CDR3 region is CSVGLAATGELFF. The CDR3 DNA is TGCAGCGTAGGACTAGCGGCGACCGGGGAGCTGTTTTTT.